Each of the 14 T cell receptor beta chains below was sequenced from the same sample in a study of T cells in tumors and immune-related adverse events. Using immunoSEQ multiplex PCR, the repertoire was profiled, and TCRdb retains in-frame clones only, with some absent. Of tens of thousands of clones listed, over 80% were seen once; the top ten hold 1.1% to 1.5%. Sequencing was performed on lymph node tissue, taken from a patient treated with anti-PD-1 therapy. The receptors stem from a female donor with metastatic renal cell carcinoma.

CDR3 in DNA: TGCAGCGCCTCGACAGGGGGCATGGCTAATGAAAAACTGTTTTTT. Translation: CSASTGGMANEKLFF. V and J are TRBV29-1 and TRBJ1-4; 10 bases are a match to TRBD1. CDR1 is SQVTM and CDR2 is ANQGSEA in the germline V gene. The V and J ends lost 7 bases and 3 bases, in that order; junction bases with no gene match: 8. CDR3 length: 15 residues. The full variable domain, its missing parts supplied by reference TRBV29-1 and TRBJ1-4, is SAVISQKPSRDICQRGTSLTIQCQVDSQVTMMFWYRQQPGQSLTLIATANQGSEATYESGFVIDKFPISRPNLTFSTLTVSNMSPEDSSIYLCSASTGGMANEKLFFGSGTQLSVL.

Here the CDR3 reads CASSSTTANYGYTF. The CDR3, as DNA: TGTGCCAGCAGTTCAACGACTGCAAACTATGGCTACACCTTC. The rearrangement links TRBV7-2 to TRBJ1-2; no definite D call. V shed 6 bases and J shed 2 bases, with 13 bases lying between them. The CDR3 runs to 14 residues. Germline V gives CDR1 SGHTA, CDR2 FQGNSA.

This sequence joins TRBV15 and TRBJ1-1; D not certain. Between the trimmed V and J ends, which lost 0 bases and 1 base, there was a span of 3 bases. In germline, CDR1 is LNHNV, CDR2 YYDKDF (reference sequence). The CDR3 loop spans 13 amino acids. The CDR3 region is CATSRDRNTEAFF. The DNA of the CDR3 is TGTGCCACCAGCAGAGATAGGAACACTGAAGCTTTCTTT.

This rearrangement joins TRBV4-3 to TRBJ1-6; D is ambiguous. Germline V gives CDR1 LGHNA, CDR2 YSLEER. V lost 1 base and J 3 bases, leaving 10 bases between the germline ends. The CDR3 loop spans 16 amino acids. CDR3 region: CASSQVRSLYNSPLHF. The CDR3 DNA is TGCGCCAGCAGCCAAGTCAGGTCCCTCTATAATTCACCCCTCCACTTT.

This chain uses TRBV28 with TRBJ2-1; unclear D gene. In germline, CDR1 is MDHEN, CDR2 SYDVKM. Trimming cost V 8 bases and J 3 bases, with 8 bases left between them. This CDR3 has 12 residues. Here the CDR3 reads CASYRDYNEQFF. The CDR3 DNA reads TGTGCCAGCTATAGAGACTACAATGAGCAGTTCTTC.

The CDR3, as DNA: TGTGCCAGCAGTGAAGGAACAGATCGACTACTGCGCCGGGGGGACCCCTACGAGCAGTACTTC. Residues: CASSEGTDRLLRRGDPYEQYF. The chain carries TRBV6-1 and TRBJ2-7, with TRBD2 matching 7 bases. CDR1 MNHNS and CDR2 SASEGT come from the germline V gene. J lost 2 bases, V lost 1 base, and 23 bases had no gene match. This CDR3 region has 21 residues.

CDR3 in DNA: TGTGCCAGCAGTCCTCACTCGGACGCGTCCTACGAGCAGTACTTC. Translation: CASSPHSDASYEQYF. The V and J genes are TRBV28 and TRBJ2-7; no clear D gene. V was clipped by 5 bases and J by 1 base, with 15 bases between them. Germline CDR1 reads MDHEN; CDR2 reads SYDVKM. This CDR3 has 15 amino acids.

V is TRBV6-5 and J is TRBJ2-1; no definite D call. Trimming pared 6 bases from V and 5 bases from J, leaving 8 bases between. CDR3 length: 12 amino acids. Germline lookup yields CDR1 MNHEY and CDR2 SVGAGI. This CDR3 reads CASRRFDNEQFF. The CDR3 DNA follows: TGTGCCAGCAGGCGGTTCGACAATGAGCAGTTCTTC.

The chain links TRBV28 to TRBJ1-2; unclear D gene. V lost 5 bases and J lost 3, with 7 bases in between. The CDR3 is made up of 12 amino acids. Looked up from germline, CDR1 is MDHEN and CDR2 is SYDVKM. CDR3 protein: CASSRGDYGYTF. DNA of the CDR3: TGTGCCAGCAGTCGTGGGGACTATGGCTACACCTTC.

The genes are TRBV19 and TRBJ2-7; 14 bases agree with TRBD2. Losses at the gene ends were 9 bases for V and 6 bases for J; bases not matched to a gene: 10. Germline lookup yields CDR1 LNHDA and CDR2 SQIVND (reference sequence). CDR3 length equals 15 residues. CDR3 residues: CASSGTSGRFGEQYF. The CDR3 nucleotides read TGTGCCAGCAGTGGGACTAGCGGGAGATTCGGCGAGCAGTACTTC.

This chain connects TRBV19 to TRBJ2-7; TRBD2 aligns across 12 bases. V lost 5 bases, J lost 4 bases, and 6 bases stayed unmatched. CDR1 and CDR2 from the germline V gene are LNHDA and SQIVND (reference sequence). The CDR3 spans 15 residues. For the CDR3, the DNA is TGTGCCAGTAGTTCTAGCGGGGGGGCCGTATACGAGCAGTACTTC. It codes for CASSSSGGAVYEQYF.

The V call is TRBV5-4, the J call TRBJ2-3; perhaps TRBD1 as D (8 bases). The CDR3 spans 14 residues. Germline CDR1 and CDR2: SGHNT and YYREEE (reference sequence). Trimming removed 4 bases at V and 4 bases at J, with 13 bases between. The CDR3 bases are TGTGCCAGCAGCCAACAGGGGGGGGCAGATACGCAGTATTTT. Its protein is CASSQQGGADTQYF.

V and J are TRBV4-2 and TRBJ1-4; D unclear. Trimming took 3 bases from V and 4 from J, leaving 0 bases between them. The length of the CDR3 is 11 residues. Germline V gene data show CDR1 as LGHNA and CDR2 as YNFKEQ. CDR3: CASSHNEKLFF. The CDR3 DNA sequence: TGTGCCAGCAGCCATAATGAAAAACTGTTTTTT.

The CDR3 coding sequence is TGTGCCAGCAGCCCAGGGGGGTACACTGAAGCTTTCTTT. It is translated as CASSPGGYTEAFF. J is TRBJ1-1 and V is TRBV7-8; 7 positions agree with TRBD1. The CDR3 contains 13 residues. V shed 5 bases and J 3 bases; nucleotides not matched to a gene: 3. From germline, CDR1 is SGHVS and CDR2 FQNEAQ.